Listed below are T cell receptor beta chains from one sample, sequenced in a study of cytomegalovirus exposure and HLA in healthy donors. Generated by immunoSEQ multiplex PCR, the TCRdb table keeps only in-frame clones and is missing some. Among roughly 120,000 clones listed, roughly 76% were seen once. Material for sequencing was PBMCs. Receptors originate from a woman aged 60-75 years in good health and CMV-seropositive. CDR3s include the opening cysteine and the closing phenylalanine or tryptophan. D genes are given only for firm matches. Only some rows state a clone size, as once, few, many or a class for expanded clones.

v_gene	j_gene	abundance	d_gene	CDR3nt	CDR3aa
TRBV7-3	TRBJ1-1	.	.	TGTGCCAGCAGCTACGGACAAACGAGCACTGAAGCTTTCTTT	CASSYGQTSTEAFF
TRBV6-4	TRBJ2-1	.	TRBD1	TGTGCCAGCAGTGGCGGGACAGGGAACTACAATGAGCAGTTCTTC	CASSGGTGNYNEQFF
TRBV7-9	TRBJ1-2	.	.	TGTGCCAGCAGCTTAGCCGGGGGGCATGGCTACACCTTC	CASSLAGGHGYTF
TRBV11-1	TRBJ1-2	once	TRBD1	TGTGCCAGCAGCCCAAGGGCGAGGACAGGTGATGGCTACACCTTC	CASSPRARTGDGYTF
TRBV27	TRBJ2-7	.	.	TGTGCCAGCGGCACCTACGAGCAGTACTTC	CASGTYEQYF
TRBV9	TRBJ2-3	.	TRBD2	TGTGCCAGCAGCGTAGGGGCTAGCGGGAGATCAGATACGCAGTATTTT	CASSVGASGRSDTQYF
TRBV6-6	TRBJ2-1	.	.	TGTGCCAGCAGCCTAAAGCGGGTGCACTACAATGAGCAGTTCTTC	CASSLKRVHYNEQFF
TRBV4-1	TRBJ2-2	.	TRBD1	TGCGCCAGCAGGATACAGGGGATTGATACCGGGGAGCTGTTTTTT	CASRIQGIDTGELFF
TRBV5-1	TRBJ1-6	.	TRBD1	TGCGCCAGCAGTTCTTCAGGGGGCAATTCACCCCTCCACTTT	CASSSSGGNSPLHF
TRBV4-2	TRBJ2-5	.	TRBD2	TGTGCCAGCAGCCAAGGGGTAGCGGGGGACCAAGAGACCCAGTACTTC	CASSQGVAGDQETQYF
TRBV5-1	TRBJ2-5	few	TRBD2	TGCGCCAGCAGCTTGTCCAGCGGGAGAACTCAAGAGACCCAGTACTTC	CASSLSSGRTQETQYF
TRBV6-5	TRBJ2-7	.	TRBD1	TGTGCCAGCACTACTACGGGACAGGCCTACGAGCAGTACTTC	CASTTTGQAYEQYF
TRBV27	TRBJ1-4	.	TRBD1	TGTGCCAGCAGCTCCCAGGGGGCCAGGGAAAAACTGTTTTTT	CASSSQGAREKLFF
TRBV9	TRBJ1-1	.	.	TGTGCCAGCAGCGTAGTTTCAGGGAACACTGAAGCTTTCTTT	CASSVVSGNTEAFF
TRBV15	TRBJ2-7	.	TRBD1	TGTGCCACCAGCACCAGGGGGTCCTCCTACGAGCAGTACTTC	CATSTRGSSYEQYF
TRBV30	TRBJ2-5	.	TRBD2	TGTGCCTGGAGCGGGGGGAGGGATGGGGGAGAGACCCAGTACTTC	CAWSGGRDGGETQYF
TRBV19	TRBJ1-5	.	.	TGTGCCAGCACTGACAGGTACAATCAGCCCCAGCATTTT	CASTDRYNQPQHF
TRBV15	TRBJ2-7	once	TRBD2	TGTGCCACCAGCGGGAGGGAGGTTCAAATTGGGCAGTACTTC	CATSGREVQIGQYF
TRBV7-2	TRBJ1-1	.	.	TGTGCCAGCAGCCCGTCAATCAGGGTAGAAGCTTTCTTT	CASSPSIRVEAFF
TRBV2	TRBJ1-5	.	.	TGTGCCAGCAGTGAAGATAGGGGCCAGCCCCAGCATTTT	CASSEDRGQPQHF
TRBV6-6	TRBJ2-1	.	.	TGTGCCAGCAGTAAGCAATACAATGAGCAGTTCTTC	CASSKQYNEQFF
TRBV5-1	TRBJ1-5	once	.	TGCGCCAGCAGCTCACCGGGACACCCGAGGAATCAGCCCCAGCATTTT	CASSSPGHPRNQPQHF
TRBV2	TRBJ2-1	once	.	TGTGCCAGCAACCTGATAAGCGGGAATGAGCAGTTCTTC	CASNLISGNEQFF
TRBV27	TRBJ2-3	.	TRBD2	TGTGCCAGCAGTCGACCGACTAGCGGGAGGTCGGCAGATACGCAGTATTTT	CASSRPTSGRSADTQYF
TRBV6-1	TRBJ2-5	.	TRBD2	TGTGCCAGCAGTGGCGGACGGGAGGGAGGGTCCGGACAGTACTTC	CASSGGREGGSGQYF
TRBV19	TRBJ2-7	few	.	TGTGCCAGTAGTATCTCCGGGACATACACCGAGCAGTACTTC	CASSISGTYTEQYF
TRBV5-1	TRBJ2-2	.	.	TGCGCCAGCAGCTTGGTAGTTGGACAGTCCACCGGGGAGCTGTTTTTT	CASSLVVGQSTGELFF
TRBV7-9	TRBJ2-7	.	.	TGTGCCAGCAGCACGGGTGGGTACGAGCAGTACTTC	CASSTGGYEQYF
TRBV14	TRBJ2-1	.	.	TGTGCCAGCAGCCAAGATCGGGGTGATGAGCAGTTCTTC	CASSQDRGDEQFF
TRBV10-3	TRBJ1-1	once	.	TGTGCCATCAGTGAGTCAACGGGAAAAGCTTTCTTT	CAISESTGKAFF
TRBV7-2	TRBJ2-5	.	TRBD1	TGTGCCAGCAGCTTAGATAGGGACAGGACCCAAGAGACCCAGTACTTC	CASSLDRDRTQETQYF
TRBV29-1	TRBJ2-3	.	TRBD2	TGCAGCGTTGTTGATAGCGGGGCCCAGGATACGCAGTATTTT	CSVVDSGAQDTQYF
TRBV4-1	TRBJ2-5	.	TRBD1	TGCGCCAGCAGCCAAGACCCGGACAGGGAAAAGGCCCAGTACTTC	CASSQDPDREKAQYF
TRBV19	TRBJ1-2	.	TRBD1	TGTGCCAGTATGCCTCAGTTTAGGGACAGGGGATATGGCTACACCTTC	CASMPQFRDRGYGYTF
TRBV27	TRBJ1-5	.	.	TGTGCCAGCAGTTTTACAAGTCAGCCCCAGCATTTT	CASSFTSQPQHF
TRBV11-2	TRBJ1-5	.	.	TGTGCCAGCAGCTTAGAAGGGGCTAGCAATCAGCCCCAGCATTTT	CASSLEGASNQPQHF
TRBV9	TRBJ2-5	.	TRBD2	TGTGCCAGCAGCGTAGGAAGCGGGGGGCAAGAGACCCAGTACTTC	CASSVGSGGQETQYF
TRBV18	TRBJ1-5	few	TRBD1	TGTGCCAGCTCAACATCGACAGGGACCGGAGGCAATCAGCCCCAGCATTTT	CASSTSTGTGGNQPQHF
TRBV5-1	TRBJ2-5	.	.	TGCGCCAGCGCCCCAGGGGTAGCACTCCAAGAGACCCAGTACTTC	CASAPGVALQETQYF
TRBV6-5	TRBJ2-7	.	TRBD1	TGTGCCAGCAGTTACCGGACAGGGGGCTCCGAGCAGTACTTC	CASSYRTGGSEQYF
TRBV7-6	TRBJ2-2	once	.	TGTGCCAGCAGCGAGAATGACTACCCAACGAACACCGGGGAGCTGTTTTTT	CASSENDYPTNTGELFF
TRBV27	TRBJ2-6	.	.	TGTGCCAGCCGGAGGGTTCCCGGGGCCAACGTCCTGACTTTC	CASRRVPGANVLTF
TRBV5-1	TRBJ1-1	.	TRBD1	TGCGCCAGCAGCTTGGGGGACAGGACCAACACTGAAGCTTTCTTT	CASSLGDRTNTEAFF
TRBV9	TRBJ2-7	.	TRBD2	TGTGCCAGCAGCGTAGAGGATAGCGGGAGGGCCTACGAGCAGTACTTC	CASSVEDSGRAYEQYF
TRBV5-1	TRBJ2-1	.	.	TGCGCCAGCAGCTCGCTGGGAGGTGTCCCGGGCCTCTACAATGAGCAGTTCTTC	CASSSLGGVPGLYNEQFF
TRBV4-1	TRBJ2-1	.	.	TGCGCCAGCAGCCAAGCGCTGACGCGGCTTAGCTCCTACAATGAGCAGTTCTTC	CASSQALTRLSSYNEQFF
TRBV11-2	TRBJ2-1	.	TRBD2	TGTGCCAGCAGATACCCCGGGACTAGGATTAAGCAGTTCTTC	CASRYPGTRIKQFF
TRBV5-4	TRBJ2-3	.	.	TGTGCCAGCAGCTTATCGGGAACGGCGCAGTATTTT	CASSLSGTAQYF
TRBV5-1	TRBJ2-1	.	.	TGCGCCAGCAGCTTGGTTGCGGCTTCCTACAATGAGCAGTTCTTC	CASSLVAASYNEQFF
TRBV7-9	TRBJ1-5	.	.	TGTGCCAGCAGCTTATTGGCCACGGGGCAGCCCCAGCATTTT	CASSLLATGQPQHF
TRBV28	TRBJ2-3	.	.	TGTGCCAGCATAAGTGCGGGAACCACTACTACGCAGTATTTT	CASISAGTTTTQYF
TRBV30	TRBJ1-5	few	.	TGTGCCTGGAGTCCTCAGACGGGAAATCAGCCCCAGCATTTT	CAWSPQTGNQPQHF
TRBV13	TRBJ2-7	.	TRBD2	TGTGCCAGCAGCACCACGGGGGGTGCCGCCTACGAGCAGTACTTC	CASSTTGGAAYEQYF
TRBV9	TRBJ2-2	.	.	TGTGCCAGCAGCGACTTCACCGGGGAGCTGTTTTTT	CASSDFTGELFF
TRBV7-2	TRBJ2-3	.	TRBD2	TGTGCCAGCAGCTCCAGACTAGCGGGGGGCGGGGCAGATACGCAGTATTTT	CASSSRLAGGGADTQYF
TRBV10-3	TRBJ2-5	.	TRBD1	TGTGCCATCAGGGGACAGGGGGCAGGGGAGACCCAGTACTTC	CAIRGQGAGETQYF
TRBV6-1	TRBJ2-7	once	TRBD1	TGTGCCAGCAGTGTACAGGGGGCCTTCGACGAGCAGTACTTC	CASSVQGAFDEQYF
TRBV27	TRBJ1-2	once	.	TGTGCCAGCAGTCCCCGGACGGGCAGGGGTTATGGCTACACCTTC	CASSPRTGRGYGYTF